Detailed here is one T cell receptor beta chain. In the source study's methods: Reference gene primer amplification gave estimated nucleated cell counts. Sequencing was performed with immunoSEQ multiplex PCR; in TCRdb, only in-frame clones are kept and a portion is missing. D and trimming were read from the DNA, whereas the V and J calls and clone size are those reported in that table. The sample records roughly 67,000 clones, about three quarters being singletons. This CDR3 region has 15 residues. With V trimmed by 6 bases and J by 5 bases, 8 bases remained unmatched. Per the germline V gene, CDR1 is SGHTA and CDR2 is FQGNSA. The data are from a study of blood T cell repertoires in COVID-19. Turning to the study itself: The study drew acute and convalescent COVID-19 samples from the United States, Italy and Spain. PBMCs, B-cell-depleted T cells, or T cells were the source of the cDNA or gDNA that made up the material.

Specimen: peripheral blood. This clonotype was sampled from a human donor in a cohort sampled during active COVID-19. The rearrangement links TRBV7-2 to TRBJ1-4; 8 bases are shared with TRBD1. The CDR3 nucleotides read TGTGCCAGCAGTTTTGCCGGGACAGGAAATGAAAAACTGTTTTTT. Translating it yields CASSFAGTGNEKLFF.